This entry lists 17 T cell receptor beta chains sequenced from one sample in a study of stem cell transplantation in POMP-related autoinflammatory disease. TCRdb's copy holds only in-frame clones and misses some; the assay was immunoSEQ multiplex PCR. This sample has some 31,000 clones, with 88% found just once. This sample comprised CD4+ T cells from PBMCs, obtained before stem cell transplantation. The receptor source for this set is a human donor with POMP-related autoinflammation and immune dysregulation (PRAID).

V and J are TRBV5-1 and TRBJ1-1; D not certain. The CDR3 runs 14 residues. Germline V gene lookup returns CDR1 SGHRS and CDR2 YFSETQ. V was pared by 4 bases and J by 1 base, with 11 bases between. The CDR3 DNA reads TGCGCCAGCAGCCGCGGAAGCCGGAACACTGAAGCTTTCTTT. This codes for CASSRGSRNTEAFF.

The chain links TRBV5-1 to TRBJ2-4, with 9 bases fitting TRBD1. The CDR3 is 15 amino acids. Germline CDR1 reads SGHRS; CDR2 reads YFSETQ. V lost 4 bases, J lost 8 bases, and 10 bases stayed unmatched. CDR3: CASSAQPGQGYIQYF. In DNA form, the CDR3 reads TGCGCCAGCAGCGCCCAACCGGGACAGGGTTACATTCAGTACTTC.

The V and J genes are TRBV15 and TRBJ1-4, with TRBD1 matching over 10 bases. From germline, CDR1 is LNHNV and CDR2 YYDKDF (reference sequence). This CDR3 comprises 17 residues. V shed 3 bases and J 2 bases; nucleotides not matched to a gene: 6. The chain's CDR3 is CATSRGQGTLTNEKLFF. CDR3 DNA: TGTGCCACCAGCAGGGGACAGGGGACCCTTACTAATGAAAAACTGTTTTTT.

Here the CDR3 reads CASSRTPLYQETQYF. The CDR3 DNA is TGTGCCAGCTCCCGGACACCGCTTTACCAAGAGACCCAGTACTTC. This rearrangement joins TRBV6-1 to TRBJ2-5; tentatively, D is TRBD1 (5 bases). The CDR3 runs to 15 residues. Germline V gene sequence: CDR1 MNHNS, CDR2 SASEGT. Trimming removed 8 bases from V and 0 bases from J, with 16 bases in between.

This clone was counted only a few times. V gene TRBV28 combines with J gene TRBJ2-7; 7 bases line up with TRBD2. V dropped 3 bases and J dropped 8; count of bases not matched to a gene: 4. This CDR3 spans 12 amino acids. The germline CDR1 and CDR2 sequences are MDHEN and SYDVKM. The CDR3 DNA follows: TGTGCCAGCAGTTTGGCGGGAGAGCAGCAGTACTTC. Amino acid sequence: CASSLAGEQQYF.

This clone was found a few times. J is TRBJ1-5 and V is TRBV6-1; D is undetermined. CDR3 size: 14 residues. V dropped 4 bases and J dropped 7 bases, with 14 bases sitting between them. Germline V CDR1 and CDR2: MNHNS, SASEGT. CDR3 protein: CASSVSPKEQPQHF. Written as DNA, the CDR3 is TGTGCCAGCAGTGTTTCCCCAAAGGAACAGCCCCAGCATTTT.

The rearrangement joins TRBV5-1 to TRBJ2-2; 7 bases map to TRBD2. The junction had 7 bases not matched to a gene; V was cut back by 1 base and J by 1 base. The length of the CDR3 is 17 residues. Germline V CDR1 and CDR2: SGHRS, YFSETQ. CDR3 protein: CASSLNRLALNTGELFF. CDR3 nucleotides: TGCGCCAGCAGCTTGAACCGACTAGCCTTGAACACCGGGGAGCTGTTTTTT.

The chain combines TRBV7-7 with TRBJ2-5; D unclear. CDR1 is SSHAT and CDR2 is FNYEAQ in the germline V gene (reference sequence). V was pared by 1 base and J by 1 base, with 10 bases between. The length of the CDR3 is 15 residues. The DNA for the CDR3 is TGTGCCAGCAGCTTAGGCTTGCAGGTCCAAGAGACCCAGTACTTC. It is translated as CASSLGLQVQETQYF.

The chain couples TRBV6-1 to TRBJ2-7; D remains ambiguous. V lost 4 bases, J lost 1 base, and 2 bases lay in between. This CDR3 is built from 11 residues. Germline V gene sequence: CDR1 MNHNS, CDR2 SASEGT. In DNA, the CDR3 is TGTGCCAGCAGTGGGTCCTACGAGCAGTACTTC. Translation: CASSGSYEQYF.

V usage is TRBV27 and J usage is TRBJ2-3; D is undetermined. The CDR3 has 13 amino acids. Trimming stripped 5 bases from V and 2 bases from J, with 8 bases between. Germline CDR1 is MNHEY and CDR2 is SMNVEV (reference sequence). CDR3 coding DNA: TGTGCCAGCAGTCTTCCCTACACAGATACGCAGTATTTT. Encoded protein: CASSLPYTDTQYF.

The J gene is TRBJ2-3, the V gene TRBV10-3, with D uncertain. Trimming cost V 3 bases and J 0 bases, with 7 bases left between them. CDR1 and CDR2 from the germline V gene are ENHRY and SYGVKD. The CDR3 runs 14 residues. The CDR3 here is CAISDYGSTDTQYF. The DNA for the CDR3 is TGTGCCATCAGTGATTACGGGAGCACAGATACGCAGTATTTT.

The chain couples TRBV6-6 to TRBJ1-3; the D gene is possibly TRBD1 (6 bases). The V gene's germline CDR1 is MNHNY and CDR2 SVGAGI (reference sequence). The CDR3 extends over 14 amino acids. The germline V and J ends were trimmed by 2 bases and 4 bases, with 9 bases remaining between them. Written as DNA, the CDR3 is TGTGCCAGCAGTTACGGGGGCGACGGAAACACCATATATTTT. Translating it yields CASSYGGDGNTIYF.

The V gene is TRBV2, the J gene TRBJ1-4; possible D gene TRBD1, 5 bases. CDR1 and CDR2 (germline): SNHLY, FYNNEI. V lost 4 bases and J 8 bases, leaving 14 bases between the germline ends. The CDR3 has 14 amino acids. In nucleotides, the CDR3 is TGTGCCAGCAGTGTTGGAGGGGTTGGCGAAAAACTGTTTTTT. Encoded protein: CASSVGGVGEKLFF.

The chain couples TRBV9 to TRBJ1-1; TRBD1 matches 7 bases. V lost 4 bases and J lost 4; bases outside the gene matches: 7. Germline V gene lookup returns CDR1 SGDLS and CDR2 YYNGEE. This CDR3 spans 14 amino acids. CDR3 loop: CASSQDREGTEAFF. The CDR3 DNA is TGTGCCAGCAGCCAAGACAGGGAGGGCACTGAAGCTTTCTTT. Based on the CDR3 plus reference TRBV9 and TRBJ1-1, the full variable domain is DSGVTQTPKHLITATGQRVTLRCSPRSGDLSVYWYQQSLDQGLQFLIQYYNGEERAKGNILERFSAQQFPDLHSELNLSSLELGDSALYFCASSQDREGTEAFFGQGTRLTVV.

This clone occurred a few times. V is TRBV7-8 and J is TRBJ2-7; no clear D gene. V lost 3 bases to trimming and J lost 2 bases, with 11 bases between them. The CDR3 extends over 14 amino acids. CDR1 is SGHVS, CDR2 FQNEAQ, per germline. CDR3 in DNA: TGTGCCAGCAGCTTCCTGGCCTCCACCTACGAGCAGTACTTC. Amino acids: CASSFLASTYEQYF.

In its sample, this clone was seen once. V gene TRBV2 combines with J gene TRBJ2-3, with 7 bases identical to TRBD2. With V trimmed by 4 bases and J by 2 bases, 6 bases remained unmatched. Germline assignment: CDR1 SNHLY and CDR2 FYNNEI. The CDR3 has 15 amino acids. This CDR3 reads CASSALAGATDTQYF. Written as DNA, the CDR3 is TGTGCCAGCAGTGCCTTAGCGGGTGCCACAGATACGCAGTATTTT.

This sequence joins TRBV5-1 and TRBJ2-7; no clear D. The V and J ends lost 0 bases and 0 bases respectively, with 4 bases between them. The length of the CDR3 is 13 residues. Germline assignment: CDR1 SGHRS and CDR2 YFSETQ. The CDR3 region has the DNA TGCGCCAGCAGCTTGGGGGTCTCCTACGAGCAGTACTTC. Translating gives CASSLGVSYEQYF.